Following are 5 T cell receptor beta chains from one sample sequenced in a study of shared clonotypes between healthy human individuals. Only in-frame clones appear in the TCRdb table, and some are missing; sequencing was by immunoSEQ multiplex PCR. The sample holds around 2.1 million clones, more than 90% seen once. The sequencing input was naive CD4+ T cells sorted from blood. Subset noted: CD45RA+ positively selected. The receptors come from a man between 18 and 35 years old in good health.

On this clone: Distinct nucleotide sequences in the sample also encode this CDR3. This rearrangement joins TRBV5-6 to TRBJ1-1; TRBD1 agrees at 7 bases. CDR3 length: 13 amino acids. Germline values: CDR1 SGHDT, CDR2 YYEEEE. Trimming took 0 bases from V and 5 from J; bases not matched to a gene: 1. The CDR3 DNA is TGTGCCAGCAGCTTGGAGGGGGCGACTGAAGCTTTCTTT. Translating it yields CASSLEGATEAFF.

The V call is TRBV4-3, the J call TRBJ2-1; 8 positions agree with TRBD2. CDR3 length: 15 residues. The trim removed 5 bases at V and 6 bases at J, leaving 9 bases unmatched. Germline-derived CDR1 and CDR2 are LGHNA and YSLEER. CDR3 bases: TGCGCCAGCAGCTACACCGGGACTAGTATCAATGAGCAGTTCTTC. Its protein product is CASSYTGTSINEQFF.

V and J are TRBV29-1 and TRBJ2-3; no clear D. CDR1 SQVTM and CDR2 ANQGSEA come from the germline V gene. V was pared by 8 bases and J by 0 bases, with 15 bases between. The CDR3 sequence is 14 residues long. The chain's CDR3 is CSTHLTGSTDTQYF. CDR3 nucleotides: TGCAGCACACATCTCACGGGTAGCACAGATACGCAGTATTTT.

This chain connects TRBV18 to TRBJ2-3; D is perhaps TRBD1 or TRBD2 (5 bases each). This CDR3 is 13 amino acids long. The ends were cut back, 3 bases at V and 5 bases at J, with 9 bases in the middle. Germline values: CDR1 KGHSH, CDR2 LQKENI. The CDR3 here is CASSPGVQDTQYF. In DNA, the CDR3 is TGTGCCAGCTCACCGGGGGTACAAGATACGCAGTATTTT. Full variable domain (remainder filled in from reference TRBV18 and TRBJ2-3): NAGVMQNPRHLVRRRGQEARLRCSPMKGHSHVYWYRQLPEEGLKFMVYLQKENIIDESGMPKERFSAEFPKEGPSILRIQQVVRGDSAAYFCASSPGVQDTQYFGPGTRLTVL.

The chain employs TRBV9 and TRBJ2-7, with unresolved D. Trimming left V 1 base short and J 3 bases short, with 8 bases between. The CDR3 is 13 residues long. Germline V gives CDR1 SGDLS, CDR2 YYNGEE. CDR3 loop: CASSVNELYEQYF. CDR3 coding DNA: TGTGCCAGCAGCGTAAACGAGCTCTACGAGCAGTACTTC.